This T cell receptor beta chain was found in a study of cytomegalovirus exposure and HLA in healthy donors. PCR used 60 Vbeta primers and 13 Jbeta primers. Data came from immunoSEQ multiplex PCR; TCRdb stores just in-frame clones and leaves some out. The data show 90,000 to 100,000 clones, 70% to 80% seen once. CDR1 SGHAT and CDR2 FQDESV come from the germline V gene (reference sequence). V trimming: 6 bases; J trimming: 4 bases; junction bases outside the gene matches: 6. This CDR3 is 15 amino acids long. Sample: PBMCs. The J gene is TRBJ2-2, the V gene TRBV11-1; 9 bases are shared with TRBD2. This clonotype originated in a man in his fifties or sixties in good health and CMV-seropositive. CDR3 nucleotide sequence: TGTGCCAGCAGACCGAGCGGGGGGAGCACCGGGGAGCTGTTTTTT. It encodes CASRPSGGSTGELFF.